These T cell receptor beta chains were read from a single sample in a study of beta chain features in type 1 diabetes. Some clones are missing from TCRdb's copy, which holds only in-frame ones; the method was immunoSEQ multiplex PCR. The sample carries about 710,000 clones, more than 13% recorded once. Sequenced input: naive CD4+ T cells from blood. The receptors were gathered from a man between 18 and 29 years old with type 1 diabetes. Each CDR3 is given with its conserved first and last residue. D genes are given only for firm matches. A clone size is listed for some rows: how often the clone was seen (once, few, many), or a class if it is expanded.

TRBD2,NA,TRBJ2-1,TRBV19,TGTGCCAGTAGTACTAAACTCTCTAGCGGGAGTTGGTACAATGAGCAGTTCTTC,CASSTKLSSGSWYNEQFF
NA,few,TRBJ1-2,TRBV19,TGTGCCACGGCGAACTATGGCTACACCTTC,CATANYGYTF
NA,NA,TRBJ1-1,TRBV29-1,TGCAGCGTCTCTACGTCATGGGAGAGATCGGGGGACACTGAAGCTTTCTTT,CSVSTSWERSGDTEAFF
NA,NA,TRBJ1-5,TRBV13,TGTGCCAGCAGCTTACGGTCCCAGGGCAGGCATCAGCCCCAGCATTTT,CASSLRSQGRHQPQHF
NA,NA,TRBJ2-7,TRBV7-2,TGTGCCAGCAGCTTAGCGCTAGGGAACGAGCAGTACTTC,CASSLALGNEQYF
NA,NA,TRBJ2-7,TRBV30,TGTGCCTGGAGTACCCCCAACGAGCAGTACTTC,CAWSTPNEQYF
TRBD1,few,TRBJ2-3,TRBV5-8,TGTGCCAGCAGCATCTGGACAGGGAGAGATACGCAGTATTTT,CASSIWTGRDTQYF
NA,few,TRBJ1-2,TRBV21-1,TGTGCCAGCAGCAAAGCGCTAAAAGGCCAAATCTATGGCTACACCTTC,CASSKALKGQIYGYTF
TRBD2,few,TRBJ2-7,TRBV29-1,TGCAGCGTTGTGTATTGGGGACTAGCGGGTATAGAGCAGTACTTC,CSVVYWGLAGIEQYF
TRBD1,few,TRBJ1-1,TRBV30,TGTGCCTGGGACAGGGGCACTGAAGCTTTCTTT,CAWDRGTEAFF
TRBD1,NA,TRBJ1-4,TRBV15,TGTGCCACCAGCAGACCGGGACAGGGTAGGGAAAAACTGTTTTTT,CATSRPGQGREKLFF
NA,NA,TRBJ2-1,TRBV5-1,TGCGCCAGCAGCTCATCGAGCGGAAACTACAATGAGCAGTTCTTC,CASSSSSGNYNEQFF
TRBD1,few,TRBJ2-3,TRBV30,TGTGCCTGGAGTGGACAGGGTGTCACAGATACGCAGTATTTT,CAWSGQGVTDTQYF
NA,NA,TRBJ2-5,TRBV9,TGTGCCAGCAGCGTAGCTTCGGGGGTTGGAGAGACCCAGTACTTC,CASSVASGVGETQYF
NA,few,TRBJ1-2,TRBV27,TGTGCCAGCAGTTTAGTCTGGGGGCAGGCGGCTCATGGCTACACCTTC,CASSLVWGQAAHGYTF
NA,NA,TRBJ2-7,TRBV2,TGTGCCAGCACCACGGAAAGGGCCAACGAGCAGTACTTC,CASTTERANEQYF
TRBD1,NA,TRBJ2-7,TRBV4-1,TGCGCCAGCAGCCAGCCCGGGACAGGGTACGAGCAGTACTTC,CASSQPGTGYEQYF
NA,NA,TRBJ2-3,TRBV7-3,TGTGCCAGCAGAGGCGGAAATACTAGCACAGATACGCAGTATTTT,CASRGGNTSTDTQYF
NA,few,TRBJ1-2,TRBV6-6,TGTGCCAGCAAGCCTGTTGGCTACACCTTC,CASKPVGYTF
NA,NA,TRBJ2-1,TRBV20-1,TGCGGGACCGCCAATGAGCAGTTCTTC,CGTANEQFF
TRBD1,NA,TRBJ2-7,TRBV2,TGTGCCAGCAGTGTTTTCCTACAGGGGGCCTACGAGCAGTACTTC,CASSVFLQGAYEQYF
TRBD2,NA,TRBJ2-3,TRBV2,TGTGCCAGCAGTGAAGCAGGACTAGCAAGGCAGTATTTT,CASSEAGLARQYF
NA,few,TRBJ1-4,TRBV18,TGTGCCAGCTCTCAGGGTCCAACTAATGAAAAACTGTTTTTT,CASSQGPTNEKLFF
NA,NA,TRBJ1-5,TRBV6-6,TGTGCCAGCAGTTCCCCGTCCGGTGAGAGCAATCAGCCCCAGCATTTT,CASSSPSGESNQPQHF
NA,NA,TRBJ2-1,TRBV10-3,TGTGCCATCAGTGAGTCGTGGCGGGGCCATACGGGTGAGCAGTTCTTC,CAISESWRGHTGEQFF
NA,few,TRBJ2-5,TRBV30,TGTGCCTGGAGTATGCATAGTTACCAAGAGACCCAGTACTTC,CAWSMHSYQETQYF
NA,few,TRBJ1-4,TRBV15,TGTGCCACCAGCAGCAGACAGGCAACTAATGAAAAACTGTTTTTT,CATSSRQATNEKLFF
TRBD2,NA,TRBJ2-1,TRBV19,TGTGCCAGTAAGCGGGAACCCTCCTACAATGAGCAGTTCTTC,CASKREPSYNEQFF
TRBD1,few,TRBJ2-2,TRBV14,TGTGCCAGCAGTCGACAGGGGAACACCGGGGAGCTGTTTTTT,CASSRQGNTGELFF
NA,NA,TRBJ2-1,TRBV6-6,TGTGCCAGCAGTTACTCCCAGGGCAATGAGCAGTTCTTC,CASSYSQGNEQFF
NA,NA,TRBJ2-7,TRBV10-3,TGTGCCATCAGTGATTTCTCCTCATCCTACGAGCAGTACTTC,CAISDFSSSYEQYF
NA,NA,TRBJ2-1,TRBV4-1,TGCGCCAGCAGAGAGGGGGGCGGGACAGTTGAGCAGTTCTTC,CASREGGGTVEQFF
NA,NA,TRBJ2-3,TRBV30,TGTGCCTGGAGTGTACGGGGAGCAGATACGCAGTATTTT,CAWSVRGADTQYF
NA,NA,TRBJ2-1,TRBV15,TGTGCCACCAGCGACGGGTCGAGGCAGTTCTTC,CATSDGSRQFF
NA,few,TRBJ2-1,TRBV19,TGTGCCAGTAGACAGGGCGGTAATGAGCAGTTCTTC,CASRQGGNEQFF
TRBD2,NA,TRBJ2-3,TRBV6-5,TGTGCCAGCACCCCGCCGGGGGGACCAGATACGCAGTATTTT,CASTPPGGPDTQYF
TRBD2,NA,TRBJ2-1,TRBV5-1,TGCGCCAGCAGCTTGGGACTAGCGGGAGTCAATGAGCAGTTCTTC,CASSLGLAGVNEQFF
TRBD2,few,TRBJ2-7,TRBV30,TGTGCCTCAGGACTAGCGGGGTTCTACGAGCAGTACTTC,CASGLAGFYEQYF
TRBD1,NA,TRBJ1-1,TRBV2,TGTGCCAGCAGTATGACAGGGCGGGACACTGAAGCTTTCTTT,CASSMTGRDTEAFF
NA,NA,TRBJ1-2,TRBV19,TGTGCCAGCCGACAGAGGTCACTGAACTATGGCTACACCTTC,CASRQRSLNYGYTF
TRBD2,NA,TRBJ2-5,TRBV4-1,TGCGCCAGCAGCCAACCCCTCCGAGGAGCTAGCGGCGATCAAGTTAAGACCCAGTACTTC,CASSQPLRGASGDQVKTQYF
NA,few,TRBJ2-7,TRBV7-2,TGTGCCAGCAGCCGAACAGGGCCAAGCGCGGACGAGCAGTACTTC,CASSRTGPSADEQYF
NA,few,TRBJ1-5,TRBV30,TGTGCCTGGAGCAGAGGGTTTGGCCCCCAGCATTTT,CAWSRGFGPQHF
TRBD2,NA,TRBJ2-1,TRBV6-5,TGTGCCAGCAGTTACTCGATGGGCGGGAGTTACAATGAGCAGTTCTTC,CASSYSMGGSYNEQFF
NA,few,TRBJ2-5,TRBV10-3,TGTGCCATCAGATCGACAGGAGCGGAGACCCAGTACTTC,CAIRSTGAETQYF
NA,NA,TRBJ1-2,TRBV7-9,TGTGCCAGCAGCTTTCGAGGATCGGATGGCTACACCTTC,CASSFRGSDGYTF
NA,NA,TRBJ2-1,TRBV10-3,TGTGCCATCAGTGTCCCTGACAATGAGCAGTTCTTC,CAISVPDNEQFF
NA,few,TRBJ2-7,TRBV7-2,TGTGCCAGCAGCTTATCGGGCGCCCACGAGCAGTACTTC,CASSLSGAHEQYF
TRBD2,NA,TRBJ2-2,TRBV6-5,TGTGCCAGCAGCCTAGCGGGAGATACCGGGGAGCTGTTTTTT,CASSLAGDTGELFF
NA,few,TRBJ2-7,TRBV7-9,TGTGCCAGCAGCTTAGGAGCCCCCGACGAGCAGTACTTC,CASSLGAPDEQYF
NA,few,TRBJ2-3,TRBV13,TGTGCCAGCAGCGCCTCGGGACTGCGAACAGATACGCAGTATTTT,CASSASGLRTDTQYF
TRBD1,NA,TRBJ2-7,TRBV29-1,TGCAGCGTTCCCGGGACAGGGAGGTACGAGCAGTACTTC,CSVPGTGRYEQYF
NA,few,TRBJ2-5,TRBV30,TGTGCCTGGACTGCAGCGGGTCGCGCGTTGGGGACCCAGTACTTC,CAWTAAGRALGTQYF
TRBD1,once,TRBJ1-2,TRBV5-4,TGTGCCAGCAGCCTCCGGGACAGGGACCTAAACTATGGCTACACCTTC,CASSLRDRDLNYGYTF
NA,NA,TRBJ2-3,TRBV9,TGTGCCAGCAGCGCTGGTGGAGGCAGCACAGATACGCAGTATTTT,CASSAGGGSTDTQYF
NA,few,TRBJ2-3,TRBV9,TGTGCCAGCACTTCCCACCCGAGCACAGATACGCAGTATTTT,CASTSHPSTDTQYF
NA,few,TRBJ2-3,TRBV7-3,TGTGCCAGCAGCTTATCCCTTAAAGTGTGGGATACGCAGTATTTT,CASSLSLKVWDTQYF
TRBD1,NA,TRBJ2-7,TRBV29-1,TGCAGCGTTGGACCGGGACAGGGTCGCTACGAGCAGTACTTC,CSVGPGQGRYEQYF
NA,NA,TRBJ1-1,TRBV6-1,TGTGCCAGCACCCCCATCAGGGGGAACACTGAAGCTTTCTTT,CASTPIRGNTEAFF